This T cell receptor beta chain appears in the sequencing data of a study of Ad26.COV2.S vaccination and SARS-CoV-2 variants. Study context: Participants got Ad26.COV2.S intramuscularly, once or twice 56 days apart. Study conclusions and caveats: Post-vaccination spike-specific CD8+ and CD4+ T cell responses reportedly had substantial breadth. Possible underestimation of total T cell responses by the TCR breadth and depth analyses was noted.

Treatment defined: approximately 18 received Ad26.COV2.S at low or high dose, single or two shots; roughly five received placebo; per-sample allocation not given. Sampling happened 63 days after the first vaccine or placebo injection. A note on this clone: Its antigen is currently unknown.

Deletions cut 4 bases from V and 4 bases from J, with 7 bases between. The CDR3 length is 12 residues. Germline V gene lookup returns CDR1 WNHNN and CDR2 SYGVQD (reference sequence). TCRdb keeps only in-frame clones here, not all; method: immunoSEQ multiplex PCR. The table lists about 680,000 clones, 89% of them singletons. The material was peripheral blood, obtained in a trial of Ad26.COV2.S vaccine versus placebo. V usage is TRBV10-1 and J usage is TRBJ2-5; the D is unclear. This clonotype originated in a person between 18 and 59 years old who received the Ad26.COV2.S COVID-19 vaccine or a placebo. The CDR3 DNA is TGCGCCAGCAGTGGACCCTCAGAGACCCAGTACTTC. Translation gives CASSGPSETQYF.